This T cell receptor beta chain was retrieved from a study of blood T cell repertoires in COVID-19. Study context: Sample material is recorded as cDNA or gDNA derived from T cells, B-cell-depleted T cells, or PBMCs.

This CDR3 region has 14 residues. Per germline, CDR1 LNHDA and CDR2 SQIVND (reference sequence). The junction had 7 bases not matched to a gene; V was cut back by 3 bases and J by 7 bases. Researchers sorted participants into cohorts using their self-reported clinical history. Original data processing: Estimation of nucleated cell counts was performed using reference gene primer amplification. Assay used: immunoSEQ multiplex PCR; TCRdb lists only in-frame clones, some missing. Clone size and V and J calls were adopted from that table, with D and trimming inferred from the DNA. The sample carries roughly 200,000 clones, around four fifths recorded once.

The chain links TRBV19 to TRBJ2-7; 9 bases are shared with TRBD1. The sequenced sample was PBMCs or T cells enriched from blood (not recorded which). The receptor comes from a man aged 35 to 55 who had recovered from COVID-19. The CDR3 nucleotides are TGTGCCAGTAGTATCGGACAGGGGATGGAGGAGCAGTACTTC. As protein: CASSIGQGMEEQYF.